This T cell receptor beta chain appears in the sequencing data of a study of shared clonotypes between healthy human individuals. General study results and limits: Since donors were few, the genetic and exposure-history diversity represented was limited. Naive CD4 clonotypes were shared across a few donors at roughly 4.6%. The authors sampled blood alone, and tissue repertoires likely differ. Among non-shared clonotypes, generation probabilities were lower than among those shared by all four donors.

CDR3 length: 14 residues. Trimming took off 1 base at V and 8 bases at J, with 14 bases between the two ends. From germline, CDR1 is MGHDK and CDR2 SYGVNS. Worth noting for this clone: Its antigen is unidentified.

Sequencing used immunoSEQ multiplex PCR; TCRdb keeps in-frame clones, though not all of them. The sample gives about 650,000 clones, roughly 96% of which show up once; over 0.09% is in the top ten. It was CD45RO-negative cells, positively selected for CCR7, that made up naive CD8 cells, with terminally differentiated effector memory CD45RA+ cells excluded. The source of this sequence is a woman between 25 and 40 years old in good health. Sample: naive CD8+ T cells sorted from blood. The V and J genes are TRBV25-1 and TRBJ1-2, with D unresolved. The CDR3 DNA follows: TGTGCCAGCAGTGAATTCGGAAGGCAGAGCGGCTACACCTTC. This translates into CASSEFGRQSGYTF.